The text below deals with one T cell receptor (beta chain). These data are taken from a study of blood T cell repertoires in COVID-19. Study information: The samples span acute and convalescent COVID-19 from the United States, Italy and Spain.

V was cut by 5 bases and J by 2 bases, with 10 bases left in between. The CDR3 is 13 residues long. Looked up from germline, CDR1 is MNHNY and CDR2 is SVGAGI (reference sequence). How the authors handled the data: For nucleated cells, counts were estimated from reference gene primer amplification. Profiling relied on immunoSEQ multiplex PCR, and the TCRdb table lists in-frame clones only, not all of them. The V and J calls and clone size are taken from that table; D and trimming were inferred from the DNA. This table holds approximately 500,000 clones, more than 75% found once. This clonotype originated in a woman aged 40 to 49 who had recovered from COVID-19. Sequences were obtained from PBMCs or T cells enriched from blood (not recorded which). The rearrangement joins TRBV6-6 to TRBJ2-7; D may be TRBD2 (6 bases). CDR3 in amino acids: CASSRLEAYEQYF. The CDR3 nucleotides read TGTGCCAGCAGTAGACTAGAAGCCTACGAGCAGTACTTC.